This T cell receptor (beta chain) was identified during a study of blood T cells in healthy people across ages (dated by TCRdb to 2013 to 2016). Regarding the research as a whole: In model experiments, template switching captured about one uniquely barcoded TCR beta cDNA molecule for every two T cells. Age-related changes in TCR beta repertoire diversity were measured in the study by deep sequencing normalized with unique cDNA molecular identifiers. The donors were split into four age groups: young (average 16 years), middle-aged (more than 35), aged (more than 60) and long-lived (roughly 77). To avoid experimental bias, donors of different ages were randomly spread across the sequencing lanes. Two additional independent replicas of 1 million unique cDNA reads from the same blood draw were analyzed for two donors (one aged 18 to 30 and one aged 80 or older).

About this clonotype itself: Its recognized antigen is unknown. No much larger clone exists at a distance of one base, and base qualities are not known.

Germline trimming: 10 bases from V, 5 bases from J; junction bases outside gene matches: 14. CDR1 and CDR2, per the germline V gene (reference sequence), are MNHEY and SMNVEV. Including cysteine and phenylalanine, the CDR3 has 16 amino acids. Only CDR3 DNA is held: 48 bases, read in frame from base 1. Overall study outcomes, separate from this receptor: Estimates of total diversity from one million sequenced T cells were regarded as lower bounds and underestimates. Donor CMV infection status was unknown, potentially confounding age-related changes in expanded clonotypes. Compared with the aged group, more naive CD4+ T cells, fewer expanded clones and increased TCR diversity were shown by the long-lived group, suggesting age selection. The percentage of naive T cells measured by flow cytometry correlated strongly with observed TCR beta diversity. As age increased, observed TCR beta diversity per million T cells dropped in a roughly linear way, and a significant reduction was already evident by age 40. Conclusive comparison of naive and antigen-experienced compartments was prevented by the profiling of bulk unsorted PBMCs.

Library construction relied on 5' RACE. A second PCR of roughly 7 to 11 cycles was performed with a sample-barcoded 5' primer and a J-beta primer mix. A unique molecular identifier was introduced onto each TCR beta cDNA molecule by a template-switch 5' adaptor carrying 12 random nucleotides. Each sample yielded at least 2.5 million CDR3-containing paired-end reads. All of the RNA was converted into first-strand cDNA using the Mint cDNA synthesis kit, with a TRBC-specific oligonucleotide serving as the primer. Following uracil-DNA glycosylase treatment, a first 18-cycle PCR with universal primers M1SS and BC2_uni_R was performed on all cDNA. Concerning the study's data processing: For normalization, 1 million high-quality reads were randomly selected from each sample, with every read carrying a distinct molecular identifier. Instead of being binned into consensus sequences, reads that shared molecular identifiers were thrown out. CDR3 identification, clonotype clustering and error correction used MiTCR with a Q25 quality threshold and the strictest error-elimination algorithm. Lower-bound total TCR beta diversity was estimated with a nonparametric unseen species model using Euler transformation. The public reads were reprocessed in TCRdb via fastp at Q25 and MiXCR, keeping in-frame beta chains. Identical CDR3 protein sequences are pooled into one entry, listed with their most common genes and DNA. The V and J calls follow TCRdb's processing rather than the paper's. The sample includes approximately 1,700,000 distinct CDR3 sequences, with about two fifths observed a single time. 23% of the sample goes to the ten largest clones.

Systemically healthy Caucasian individuals from Russia, 35 to 40 in total and aged about 6 to 100 years, were included as donors. Around 10 milliliters of peripheral blood were drawn from each donor into EDTA-treated Vacutainer tubes. Ficoll-Paque density-gradient centrifugation was used to isolate PBMCs, with at least 7 million obtained per sample. Total RNA was extracted from PBMCs with Trizol reagent, with at least 6 micrograms obtained per sample. For every donor, an aliquot of PBMCs went through flow cytometry to measure the percentages of naive CD45RAhigh/CD27high T cells. The sample consisted of blood. The clonotype was recovered from a human donor in good health. Here the chain combines TRBV27 and TRBJ2-2; 9 middle bases align to TRBD2. In nucleotides, the sequence is TGTGCCACCCGAGGGGGAGCGGGGGGACAGACCGGGGAGCTGTTTTTT. It translates to CATRGGAGGQTGELFF.